One and the same sample provided the 22 T cell receptor beta chains below, sequenced in a study of monozygotic twins with inflammatory bowel disease. TCRdb reprocessed the 5' RACE reads and stores each CDR3 protein as one record, lacking DNA. The table for this sample gives fewer than 400,000 distinct CDR3 sequences. Sequencing was done on a sample of blood. All receptors come from a human donor with ulcerative colitis or Crohn's disease, or a healthy co-twin of an affected twin (not recorded which).

The chain uses TRBV11-2 and TRBJ2-7; TCRdb's D call of TRBD2 is untestable without DNA. The CDR3 consists of 16 residues. CDR1 SGHAT and CDR2 FQNNGV come from the germline V gene. The CDR3 spells CASSLDSSGRAREQYF.

The V gene is TRBV19, the J gene TRBJ2-7. The CDR3 loop spans 14 amino acids. The V gene's germline CDR1 is LNHDA and CDR2 SQIVND (reference sequence). CDR3 amino acids: CASSTNGDIHEQYF.

The chain has TRBV2 and TRBJ2-4; TCRdb selects TRBD1, and the lack of DNA leaves this call unchecked. The CDR3 spans 12 residues. The germline gives CDR1 SNHLY, CDR2 FYNNEI. CDR3 loop: CASTGERIIQYF.

V is TRBV20-1 and J is TRBJ2-2; TCRdb selects TRBD1, and the lack of DNA leaves this call unchecked. Germline assignment: CDR1 DFQATT and CDR2 SNEGSKA (reference sequence). The CDR3 covers 15 residues. The CDR3 sequence is CSASRGGLSTGELFF.

The chain uses TRBV6-6 and TRBJ1-5; as DNA is missing, the TRBD1 call by TCRdb cannot be tested. The CDR3 runs 14 residues. Germline V gene lookup returns CDR1 MNHNY and CDR2 SVGAGI (reference sequence). This CDR3 reads CASSLDSPSQPQHF.

The chain links TRBV12-3 or TRBV12-4 to TRBJ2-7. CDR3 length: 13 amino acids. The CDR3 protein is CASSPTNAYEQYF.

V is TRBV11-1 and J is TRBJ2-7; TCRdb selects TRBD1, and the lack of DNA leaves this call unchecked. Germline-derived CDR1 and CDR2 are SGHAT and FQDESV (reference sequence). This CDR3 contains 18 residues. CDR3 loop: CASSLGLAGDHILYEQYF.

V is TRBV6-1 and J is TRBJ1-5; TCRdb reports TRBD1, a call that lacks DNA to check it against. The CDR3 is made up of 16 amino acids. The germline gives CDR1 MNHNS, CDR2 SASEGT. The CDR3 spells CASSYFGGARNQPQHF.

The CDR3 spells CASRKDRGRAYEQYF. The V gene is TRBV6-1, the J gene TRBJ2-7; TCRdb proposes TRBD1, but this gene call is untestable without DNA. The CDR3 has 15 residues. CDR1 is MNHNS, CDR2 SASEGT, per germline.

V usage is TRBV19 and J usage is TRBJ2-7; lacking DNA, the TRBD2 call made by TCRdb goes unchecked. The CDR3 totals 13 residues. Germline V CDR1 and CDR2: LNHDA, SQIVND (reference sequence). The CDR3 loop is CASSISRQSEQYF.

The chain employs TRBV15 and TRBJ2-7; TCRdb indicates TRBD1, and absent DNA this call remains unverified. Germline CDR1 reads LNHNV; CDR2 reads YYDKDF (reference sequence). The CDR3 is made up of 14 amino acids. CDR3 protein: CATSRDLGLWEQYF.

The rearrangement joins TRBV3-1 to TRBJ2-7; TCRdb selects TRBD1, and the lack of DNA leaves this call unchecked. The CDR3 contains 16 residues. Germline CDR1 reads LGHDT; CDR2 reads YNNKEL (reference sequence). The CDR3 sequence is CASSQSAWTATYEQYF.

CDR3 residues: CASSRGPSGGTYEQYF. V and J are TRBV5-6 and TRBJ2-7; TCRdb's D call of TRBD2 is untestable without DNA. The germline V gene encodes CDR1 SGHDT and CDR2 YYEEEE. The CDR3 sequence is 16 residues long.

The chain links TRBV3-1 to TRBJ1-5. CDR3 length: 12 residues. CDR1 and CDR2 (germline): LGHDT, YNNKEL (reference sequence). CDR3 loop: CASSQENQPQHF.

The genes are TRBV10-3 and TRBJ2-7; the TRBD2 assignment by TCRdb is unverifiable without DNA. The germline CDR1 and CDR2 sequences are ENHRY and SYGVKD. CDR3 length: 11 residues. The CDR3 sequence: CAGGRAEEQYF.

The chain employs TRBV5-1 and TRBJ2-7; the TCRdb call, TRBD1, lacks DNA for checking. This CDR3 comprises 17 residues. Germline assignment: CDR1 SGHRS and CDR2 YFSETQ. CDR3 protein: CASSLQQGAIQRGEQYF.

The gene calls are TRBV28 and TRBJ2-4. Germline loops: CDR1 MDHEN, CDR2 SYDVKM. The CDR3 is made up of 14 amino acids. The CDR3 sequence: CASSEILAKNIQYF.

The rearrangement joins TRBV12-3 or TRBV12-4 to TRBJ2-7; as DNA is missing, the TRBD1 call by TCRdb cannot be tested. CDR3 length: 12 amino acids. Here the CDR3 reads CASSLGQIEGYF.

The chain is built from TRBV5-5 and TRBJ2-7. CDR1 is SGHKS and CDR2 is YYEKEE in the germline V gene (reference sequence). The CDR3 totals 14 residues. The CDR3 loop is CASSFVPTLYEQYF.

V and J are TRBV6-2 or TRBV6-3 and TRBJ1-2; TCRdb lists TRBD1, though no DNA is available to test this call. Per germline, CDR1 MNHEY and CDR2 SVGEGT. The CDR3 is made up of 20 amino acids. The CDR3 spells CASSSHRSGTGLSTNYGYTF.

The J gene is TRBJ1-5, the V gene TRBV18; TCRdb outputs TRBD1, but without DNA this stays unchecked. The CDR3 runs 14 residues. Germline loops: CDR1 KGHSH, CDR2 LQKENI. This CDR3 reads CASSQGAGSQPQHF.

The chain employs TRBV6-5 and TRBJ2-2. The CDR3 spans 14 residues. The germline gives CDR1 MNHEY, CDR2 SVGAGI. CDR3: CASSYSGLAGELFF.